This T cell receptor (beta chain) was profiled in a study of blood T cell repertoires in COVID-19. The overall study: Samples came from the United States, Italy and Spain, spanning acute and convalescent COVID-19. Sources were T cells, B-cell-depleted T cells, or PBMCs; the material itself was cDNA or gDNA.

The assay was immunoSEQ multiplex PCR, and TCRdb's table has in-frame clones only and misses some. The table shows around 200,000 clones, with roughly 83% occurring only once. Germline-derived CDR1 and CDR2 are MNHEY and SVGAGI. The CDR3 is 15 residues long. V dropped 6 bases and J dropped 0 bases, with 12 bases sitting between them. Seattle enrolled patients during active infection and tracked them longitudinally. The sample was peripheral blood. The receptor was derived from a woman aged 40 to 50 with COVID-19, enrolled during active disease. The chain recombines TRBV6-5 with TRBJ1-3; no definite D call. Here the CDR3 reads CASRSGGGSGNTIYF. In nucleotides, the CDR3 is TGTGCCAGCAGATCAGGCGGAGGCTCTGGAAACACCATATATTTT.